This T cell receptor (beta chain) emerged from a study of post-analysis software for immune sequencing data. Remarks on this clonotype: Its cognate antigen is unknown.

Regarding the study as a whole: The five TRBV segments detected at higher frequency in patients than in controls included TRBV5-6, TRBV5-1 and TRBV20-1.

Every TCR beta cDNA library bore unique molecular identifiers. Each CDR3 protein gets one entry after TCRdb re-called the PCR reads with MiXCR. The profile shows hundreds of thousands of distinct CDR3 sequences, 55% to 70% of them singletons. The CDR3 length is 14 residues. The ends lost 7 bases at V and 5 bases at J; junction bases unmatched: 11. The germline CDR1 and CDR2 sequences are SGHRS and YFSETQ. The sequence derives from a girl aged 2 to 9 with multiple sclerosis. This rearrangement joins TRBV5-1 to TRBJ2-7; 8 positions match TRBD2. Sequenced material: blood. CDR3 sequence: CASHDRTSLHEQYF. CDR3 nucleotide sequence: TGCGCCAGCCATGATAGGACTAGCCTGCACGAGCAGTACTTC.